The source of this T cell receptor beta chain is a study of Ad26.COV2.S vaccination and SARS-CoV-2 variants. Method: immunoSEQ multiplex PCR; TCRdb's copy keeps in-frame clones and lacks some. Among roughly 400,000 clones, 92% were seen once, and the ten largest hold roughly 1.7%. Study outcomes and limitations: CD8+ and CD4+ T cells specific for spike reportedly responded with substantial breadth after vaccination.

Trimming pared 5 bases from V and 5 bases from J, leaving 18 bases between. Looked up from germline, CDR1 is SNHLY and CDR2 is FYNNEI. The CDR3 spans 15 residues. The treatment denotes: over 15 received Ad26.COV2.S at low or high dose, single or two shots; roughly 5 received placebo; per-sample allocation not given. On day 63 after the first injection, vaccine and placebo recipients gave samples. This clone was seen just once. Its specificity is not known. Specimen: peripheral blood, collected in a trial of Ad26.COV2.S vaccine versus placebo. This receptor was taken from a person aged 18-60 years who received the Ad26.COV2.S COVID-19 vaccine or a placebo. This chain joins TRBV2 and TRBJ2-5, with D perhaps TRBD2 (6 bases). Here the CDR3 reads CASSPQGLPPETQYF. CDR3 nucleotide sequence: TGTGCCAGCAGTCCGCAGGGACTTCCCCCGGAGACCCAGTACTTC. The full variable domain, its missing parts supplied by reference TRBV2 and TRBJ2-5, is EPEVTQTPSHQVTQMGQEVILRCVPISNHLYFYWYRQILGQKVEFLVSFYNNEISEKSEIFDDQFSVERPDGSNFTLKIRSTKLEDSAMYFCASSPQGLPPETQYFGPGTRLLVL.